The entry below gives a single T cell receptor (beta chain) sequence along with its context. Which antigen it targets is not known. Per-nucleotide qualities are absent, and no much larger clonotype sits a single base away. The germline V gene specifies SNHLY as CDR1 and FYNNEI as CDR2. Inclusive of the bounding cysteine and phenylalanine, the CDR3 is 16 residues long. Only the CDR3 part of the read is kept: 48 bases, read in frame from the first base. Trimming at the junction amounts to 7 bases on V and 5 bases on J, and the germline ends lie 20 bases apart. TCRbeta CDR3 regions were amplified from genomic DNA using the immunoSEQ Assay, a bias-controlled multiplex PCR. The paper's data handling went like this. Nucleated cell counts per sample were estimated from amplification of reference gene primers within the assay. To quantify the absolute abundance of each unique TCRbeta CDR3 rearrangement, sequence reads were collapsed and filtered. For each sample, productive Simpson clonality was calculated as the square root of Simpson's diversity index across productive rearrangements. TCRdb carries this immuneACCESS record with in-frame sequences only. Its versions omit some clonotypes, under half of them owing to an unresolved V gene in the studies checked, with the rest unexplained. V and J calls and clone size are given by that table; D and trimming were obtained from the DNA. Within this sample are approximately 120,000 clones, with about 94% of them counted one time only. Approximately 2% of the sample comes from the top ten.

The data were taken from a study of blood T cell repertoires in COVID-19 (dated by TCRdb to 2020 to 2022). About the full investigation: Samples from collaborators originated in the United States, Italy and Spain and spanned both the acute and convalescent phases of COVID-19. The material from the prospective study consisted of cDNA or gDNA derived from T cells, B-cell-depleted T cells, or PBMCs. Deeply sampled blood TCRbeta repertoires from subjects exposed to, actively infected with, or recovered from COVID-19 were included in the dataset. The repertoires were released in a freely available public database meant as a resource for research on the immune response to SARS-CoV-2. Samples were obtained from the ongoing ImmuneRACE study (first 160 participants) and from some 1,200 subjects provided by 6 global collaborators. A de-identified subject ID, COVID-19 status, age in years and sex were almost always included in the sample metadata. Where HLA class I and class II types were available, the types were taken from metadata supplied by the sample provider, not from assay-based typing.

Here is what the overall study found, with its caveats: Clinical and demographic metadata were provided uncurated, with the amount varying by source and participant.

At one collaborating source in Seattle, patients were enrolled during active infection and were followed longitudinally through the course of disease. Each collaborating institution followed its own protocols to collect whole blood in K2EDTA tubes. For TCRbeta analysis, collaborators shipped samples as frozen whole blood, isolated PBMCs, or DNA extracted from either of those sample types. The material sequenced was peripheral blood. The receptor's source is a man between 45 and 60 years old with COVID-19, enrolled during active disease. The sequence links TRBV2 to TRBJ2-2, with TRBD2 tentatively as D gene (6 bases match). The CDR3 reads as follows: CASIDGLTKLTGELFF. In nucleotides, the sequence is TGTGCCAGCATCGATGGACTAACTAAGCTGACCGGGGAGCTGTTTTTT.